These 25 T cell receptor beta chains were all obtained from the same sample, sequenced in a study of response to subunit inactivated influenza vaccine. TCRdb re-called the RT-PCR reads through MiXCR, storing one row per CDR3 protein. The profile shows approximately 500,000 distinct CDR3 sequences, roughly a quarter of them singletons. These sequences were also reported in another study, on T cells expressing NK-cell markers. This second report adds: In generating TCR beta cDNA, 5'RACE template switching with UMIs was used.

Sequencing used CD4+ T cells sorted from PBMCs, obtained 12 days after vaccination. These receptors were obtained from a man between 50 and 59 years old who received an inactivated influenza vaccine.

This clonotype was seen only a few times. The rearrangement uses TRBV27 and TRBJ2-1, with 7 bases that match TRBD2. CDR3 length: 16 residues. Germline-derived CDR1 and CDR2 are MNHEY and SMNVEV (reference sequence). V lost 6 bases, J lost 9 bases, and 17 bases stayed unmatched. In DNA form, the CDR3 reads TGTGCCAGCAGAATAGGGGCGGGAGTTGTAATAGGTGAGCAGTTCTTC. As protein: CASRIGAGVVIGEQFF.

The chain couples TRBV5-1 to TRBJ2-4, with D tentatively TRBD2 (6 bases). Germline V lookup: CDR1 SGHRS, CDR2 YFSETQ. The V gene lost 4 bases and the J gene lost 9 bases, with 17 bases spanning the gap. The CDR3 runs 14 residues. CDR3 nucleotides: TGCGCCAGCAGCCCCCCCGGGAGTAGCGGCATTCAGTACTTC. As protein: CASSPPGSSGIQYF.

This chain connects TRBV5-1 to TRBJ1-6; D not certain. The CDR3 totals 16 residues. The germline gives CDR1 SGHRS, CDR2 YFSETQ. V lost 0 bases to trimming and J lost 7 bases, with 14 bases between them. The CDR3 loop reads CASSLETRGSNSPLHF. For the CDR3, the DNA is TGCGCCAGCAGCTTGGAAACGCGAGGGTCCAATTCACCCCTCCACTTT.

This clonotype was observed a few times. This chain uses TRBV5-6 with TRBJ2-7, with 9 positions matching TRBD1. CDR3 length: 16 residues. CDR1 is SGHDT, CDR2 YYEEEE, per germline. J was trimmed by 3 bases and V by 2 bases; bases with no gene match: 9. CDR3 sequence reads: CASSLRPGQGRYEQYF. The DNA of the CDR3 is TGTGCCAGCAGCTTACGACCGGGACAGGGACGCTACGAGCAGTACTTC.

This chain connects TRBV20-1 to TRBJ2-7, with 8 bases identical to TRBD2. Trimming cost V 2 bases and J 5 bases; bases outside gene matches: 11. The CDR3 totals 15 residues. CDR1 and CDR2 from the germline V gene are DFQATT and SNEGSKA (reference sequence). CDR3 sequence reads: CSARYSGGPDDEQYF. DNA for the CDR3: TGCAGTGCTAGATACAGCGGGGGTCCCGATGACGAGCAGTACTTC.

The chain uses TRBV3-1 and TRBJ2-7, with D possibly being TRBD1 (5 bases). CDR1 is LGHDT, CDR2 YNNKEL, per germline (reference sequence). Trimming removed 3 bases at V and 5 bases at J, with 11 bases between. The CDR3 spans 13 residues. The DNA of the CDR3 is TGTGCCAGCAGCCAGGGGCAGCTAAACGAGCAGTACTTC. This codes for CASSQGQLNEQYF.

This clonotype was detected ten times or more. V is TRBV5-1 and J is TRBJ2-7; D is unclear. CDR1 is SGHRS and CDR2 is YFSETQ in the germline V gene. Trimming took off 4 bases at V and 3 bases at J, with 14 bases between the two ends. The CDR3 extends over 14 amino acids. This chain's CDR3 is CASSQGPTGYEQYF. The CDR3 nucleotides are TGCGCCAGCAGCCAAGGGCCCACCGGCTACGAGCAGTACTTC.

This clonotype was detected a few times. The V gene is TRBV29-1, the J gene TRBJ2-3; perhaps TRBD2 as D (6 bases). V was clipped by 3 bases and J by 4 bases, with 11 bases between them. CDR1 SQVTM and CDR2 ANQGSEA come from the germline V gene. The CDR3 is 13 residues long. DNA of the CDR3: TGCAGCGTTGACGGGGCGGGGTCAGATACGCAGTATTTT. Translation gives CSVDGAGSDTQYF.

This clonotype was counted between two and nine times. J is TRBJ2-3 and V is TRBV10-3, with D hard to call. The germline CDR1 and CDR2 sequences are ENHRY and SYGVKD. The CDR3 length is 16 residues. Trimming pared 0 bases from V and 3 bases from J, leaving 13 bases between. The CDR3 sequence is CAISESLRGVTDTQYF. CDR3 coding DNA: TGTGCCATCAGTGAGTCGTTGCGAGGCGTGACAGATACGCAGTATTTT.

This rearrangement joins TRBV9 to TRBJ2-7; TRBD2 might be the D (5 bases). The CDR3 sequence is 14 residues long. Germline V lookup: CDR1 SGDLS, CDR2 YYNGEE. Trimming left V 0 bases short and J 3 bases short, with 10 bases between. This chain's CDR3 is CASSVGVGNYEQYF. The CDR3, as DNA: TGTGCCAGCAGCGTAGGTGTCGGGAACTACGAGCAGTACTTC.

The genes are TRBV29-1 and TRBJ2-7; TRBD1 matches at 10 bases. The CDR3 consists of 14 residues. Trimming took 0 bases from V and 3 from J; bases not matched to a gene: 2. Germline CDR1 and CDR2: SQVTM and ANQGSEA. The CDR3 sequence is CSVEDRDRGYEQYF. The CDR3 coding sequence is TGCAGCGTTGAAGATCGGGACAGGGGCTACGAGCAGTACTTC.

The table lists this clonotype with a few counts. The DNA for the CDR3 is TGTGCCAGCAGTTTTAGACTAGCGGGGTATAACTACGAGCAGTACTTC. It is translated as CASSFRLAGYNYEQYF. The V call is TRBV12-3 or TRBV12-4, the J call TRBJ2-7; 11 bases fit TRBD2. The V segment lost 3 bases and the J segment 3 bases; nucleotides outside the gene matches: 7. CDR3 length equals 16 residues.

This clonotype has just a few counts. The chain recombines TRBV4-2 with TRBJ2-3, with 16 bases identical to TRBD2. The germline V gene encodes CDR1 LGHNA and CDR2 YNFKEQ. This CDR3 region has 18 residues. With 4 bases clipped from V and 0 bases from J, the junction kept 4 bases outside the gene matches. CDR3 nucleotides: TGTGCCAGCAGCCGAGGGACTAGCGGGGGGGCTAGCACAGATACGCAGTATTTT. Translated: CASSRGTSGGASTDTQYF.

The table lists this clonotype with many counts. This sequence joins TRBV29-1 and TRBJ2-3, with unresolved D. This CDR3 has 12 amino acids. Germline-derived CDR1 and CDR2 are SQVTM and ANQGSEA. Trimming cost V 8 bases and J 3 bases, with 12 bases left between them. The DNA for the CDR3 is TGCAGCAGTAGACCTCGGACAGATACGCAGTATTTT. Protein: CSSRPRTDTQYF.

A few counts support this clonotype. The chain carries TRBV20-1 and TRBJ1-2; D is undetermined. Germline V lookup: CDR1 DFQATT, CDR2 SNEGSKA (reference sequence). V was trimmed by 6 bases and J by 3 bases, leaving 14 bases between them. This CDR3 comprises 13 residues. In DNA, the CDR3 is TGCAGTGCCTCCACGGAACGATACTATGGCTACACCTTC. This codes for CSASTERYYGYTF.

J is TRBJ2-7 and V is TRBV12-3 or TRBV12-4; the match to TRBD2 covers 12 bases. J was trimmed by 1 base and V by 6 bases; bases with no gene match: 1. CDR3 length equals 14 residues. CDR3: CASRTSGGSYEQYF. DNA of the CDR3: TGTGCCAGCAGGACTAGCGGGGGTTCCTACGAGCAGTACTTC.

The chain recombines TRBV5-6 with TRBJ2-3; D tentatively fits TRBD1 or TRBD2 (5 bases each). CDR1 is SGHDT and CDR2 is YYEEEE in the germline V gene. The V end was cut by 0 bases, the J end by 4 bases, with 12 bases between. The length of the CDR3 is 15 residues. The CDR3 loop reads CASSLAGTLSDTQYF. The CDR3, as DNA: TGTGCCAGCAGCTTGGCGGGGACCCTGTCAGATACGCAGTATTTT.

The chain recombines TRBV5-1 with TRBJ2-3; D call uncertain. Germline V gene data show CDR1 as SGHRS and CDR2 as YFSETQ. The CDR3 loop spans 13 amino acids. V was pared by 1 base and J by 4 bases, with 7 bases between. The CDR3 is CASSLRISDTQYF. CDR3 sequence (DNA): TGCGCCAGCAGCTTGCGGATCTCAGATACGCAGTATTTT. Drawing the rest from reference TRBV5-1 and TRBJ2-3, the complete variable domain is KAGVTQTPRYLIKTRGQQVTLSCSPISGHRSVSWYQQTPGQGLQFLFEYFSETQRNKGNFPGRFSGRQFSNSRSEMNVSTLELGDSALYLCASSLRISDTQYFGPGTRLTVL.

This clonotype was recorded a few times. The chain combines TRBV4-3 with TRBJ2-3; D perhaps matches TRBD1 (6 bases). Trimming took 1 base from V and 0 from J, leaving 8 bases between them. The length of the CDR3 is 15 residues. Germline loops: CDR1 LGHNA, CDR2 YSLEER. CDR3 nucleotide sequence: TGCGCCAGCAGCCAAGGGGGGCAAAGCACAGATACGCAGTATTTT. Protein product: CASSQGGQSTDTQYF.

The J gene is TRBJ2-7, the V gene TRBV3-1, with D unresolved. The V end lost 1 base, the J end lost 3 bases, and 13 bases lay between the germline ends. This CDR3 is 15 amino acids long. The germline V gene encodes CDR1 LGHDT and CDR2 YNNKEL (reference sequence). The CDR3 protein is CASSQGLAIIYEQYF. CDR3 nucleotide sequence: TGTGCCAGCAGCCAAGGATTAGCAATTATCTACGAGCAGTACTTC.

V usage is TRBV20-1 and J usage is TRBJ2-7, with 8 nucleotides matching TRBD1. CDR3 length equals 13 residues. CDR1 is DFQATT and CDR2 is SNEGSKA in the germline V gene (reference sequence). J was trimmed by 6 bases and V by 4 bases; bases with no gene match: 8. For the CDR3, the DNA is TGCAGTGCTAAAACAGGACAGGGCGCCGAGCAGTACTTC. It codes for CSAKTGQGAEQYF.

V is TRBV6-5 and J is TRBJ1-6; TRBD1 agrees at 7 bases. Germline CDR1 is MNHEY and CDR2 is SVGAGI. Unmatched junction bases numbered 6, after V lost 0 bases and J lost 7 bases. The length of the CDR3 is 16 residues. The CDR3 loop reads CASSYSGQAGNSPLHF. Written as DNA, the CDR3 is TGTGCCAGCAGTTACTCAGGACAGGCCGGGAATTCACCCCTCCACTTT.

The genes are TRBV5-1 and TRBJ1-3; tentative D call: TRBD1 (6 bases). The germline gives CDR1 SGHRS, CDR2 YFSETQ. This CDR3 has 17 residues. V was clipped by 2 bases and J by 0 bases, with 15 bases between them. The CDR3 loop is CASSFGGQQSSGNTIYF. The CDR3 DNA sequence: TGCGCCAGCAGCTTTGGGGGGCAGCAGAGCTCTGGAAACACCATATATTTT.

This clonotype was recorded many times. V and J are TRBV2 and TRBJ2-1, with D hard to call. The length of the CDR3 is 17 residues. The germline V and J ends were trimmed by 5 bases and 3 bases, with 20 bases remaining between them. CDR1 and CDR2 (germline): SNHLY, FYNNEI. The DNA for the CDR3 is TGTGCCAGCAGTTACTCCCCGGTAGTAGGAGTCTACAATGAGCAGTTCTTC. This encodes CASSYSPVVGVYNEQFF.

The chain is built from TRBV7-9 and TRBJ2-7; no clear D. The CDR3 contains 16 residues. The V end was cut by 2 bases, the J end by 4 bases, with 18 bases between. Germline CDR1 SEHNR, CDR2 FQNEAQ (reference sequence). The CDR3 nucleotides are TGTGCCAGCAGCTTATATCTCCAGAATTCCCCTTACGAGCAGTACTTC. Residues: CASSLYLQNSPYEQYF.